The clone carrying this T cell receptor (beta chain) appeared many times. The antigen remains unidentified. CDR1 MGHDK and CDR2 SYGVNS come from the germline V gene. V shed 3 bases and J shed 7 bases, with 10 bases lying between them. CDR3 size: 13 residues. The data originate from a study of T-cell reconstitution after alpha-beta-depleted transplantation in children. Study-level points and caveats: There were reportedly several hundred expanded graft clones from which alpha-beta T cells came about two months after transplant. T cells produced anew were the main source of T-cell counts and diversity one year after transplant.

As it was prepared, the TCRbeta library received unique molecular identifiers. Each CDR3 protein is one row after TCRdb ran MiXCR on the PCR reads. The sample includes 490,000 or so distinct CDR3 sequences, roughly a tenth seen only once; the top ten take 2%. The genes are TRBV25-1 and TRBJ2-1; either TRBD1 or TRBD2 may fit D (5 bases each). The material was PBMCs, obtained before TCRalphabeta/CD19-depleted stem cell transplant. The sequence came from a child aged 2-15 years with inherited bone marrow failure, due to receive a stem cell transplant. The CDR3 loop is CASSDWGRNEQFF. CDR3 bases: TGTGCCAGCAGTGATTGGGGGAGAAATGAGCAGTTCTTC.